This record covers a single T cell receptor beta chain. This sample is part of a study of T cells after somatic rescue of genetic block. The length of the CDR3 is 11 residues. Germline lookup yields CDR1 MDHEN and CDR2 SYDVKM. V lost 3 bases to trimming and J lost 6 bases, with 4 bases between them. TCRdb keeps only in-frame clones here, not all; method: immunoSEQ multiplex PCR. The repertoire holds 110,000 or so clones, with around nine tenths as singletons. The chain employs TRBV28 and TRBJ2-3; unclear D gene. This receptor was obtained from a woman in her late teens or twenties. Sequencing was performed on peripheral blood mononuclear cells (PBMCs). In DNA form, the CDR3 reads TGTGCCAGCAGTTTCCTTGATACGCAGTATTTT. This encodes CASSFLDTQYF.